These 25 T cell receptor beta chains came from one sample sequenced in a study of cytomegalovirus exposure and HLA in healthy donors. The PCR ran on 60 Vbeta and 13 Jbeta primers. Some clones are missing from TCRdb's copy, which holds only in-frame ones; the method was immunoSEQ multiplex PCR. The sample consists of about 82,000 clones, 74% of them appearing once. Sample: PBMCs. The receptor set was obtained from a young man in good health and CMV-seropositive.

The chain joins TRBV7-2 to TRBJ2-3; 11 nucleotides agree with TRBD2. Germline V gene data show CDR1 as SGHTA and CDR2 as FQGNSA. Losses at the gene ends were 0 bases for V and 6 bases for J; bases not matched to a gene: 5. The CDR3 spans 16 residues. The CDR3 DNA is TGTGCCAGCAGCTTAGCGACTAGCGGGGATCGGGATACGCAGTATTTT. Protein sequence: CASSLATSGDRDTQYF.

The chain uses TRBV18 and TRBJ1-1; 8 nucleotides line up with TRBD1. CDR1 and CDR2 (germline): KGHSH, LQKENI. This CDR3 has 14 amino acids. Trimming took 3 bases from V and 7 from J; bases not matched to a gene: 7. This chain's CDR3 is CASSPLTGDIEAFF. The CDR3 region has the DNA TGTGCCAGCTCACCGTTGACAGGGGACATTGAAGCTTTCTTT.

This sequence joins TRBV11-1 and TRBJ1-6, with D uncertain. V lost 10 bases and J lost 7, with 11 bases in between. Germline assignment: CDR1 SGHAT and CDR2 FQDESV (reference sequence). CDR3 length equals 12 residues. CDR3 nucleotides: TGTGCCACCTCACCGGTGAATTCACCCCTCCACTTT. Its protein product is CATSPVNSPLHF.

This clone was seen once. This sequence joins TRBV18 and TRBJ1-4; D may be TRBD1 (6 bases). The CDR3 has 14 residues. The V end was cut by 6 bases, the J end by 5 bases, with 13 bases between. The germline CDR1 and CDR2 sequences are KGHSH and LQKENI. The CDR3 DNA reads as TGTGCCAGCTCCCTAGGGGGACCAAATGAAAAACTGTTTTTT. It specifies CASSLGGPNEKLFF.

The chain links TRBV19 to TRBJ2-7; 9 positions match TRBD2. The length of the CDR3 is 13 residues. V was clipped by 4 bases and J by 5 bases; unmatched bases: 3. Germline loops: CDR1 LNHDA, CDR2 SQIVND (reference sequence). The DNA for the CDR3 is TGTGCCAGTAGTAGTCTAGCGGGAAACGAGCAGTACTTC. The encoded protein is CASSSLAGNEQYF.

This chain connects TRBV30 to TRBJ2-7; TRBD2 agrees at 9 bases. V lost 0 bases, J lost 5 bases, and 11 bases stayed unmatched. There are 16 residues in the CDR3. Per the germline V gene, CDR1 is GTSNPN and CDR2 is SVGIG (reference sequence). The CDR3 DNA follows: TGTGCCTGGAGTGTAACCCCTAGCGGGATAATCCACGAGCAGTACTTC. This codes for CAWSVTPSGIIHEQYF.

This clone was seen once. The CDR3 sequence is CASSAAGRDGYTF. As DNA, the CDR3 is TGTGCCAGCAGTGCCGCGGGGAGGGATGGCTACACCTTC. The chain joins TRBV6-5 to TRBJ1-2; no reliable D call. Germline V lookup: CDR1 MNHEY, CDR2 SVGAGI. There are 13 residues in the CDR3. The ends were cut back, 5 bases at V and 6 bases at J, with 13 bases in the middle.

The CDR3 is CASSRDRGGGPHF. DNA of the CDR3: TGTGCCAGCAGCCGGGACAGGGGAGGGGGTCCGCATTTT. This chain links TRBV7-8 with TRBJ1-5, with 10 bases identical to TRBD1. CDR3 size: 13 residues. With 5 bases clipped from V and 15 bases from J, the junction kept 10 bases outside the gene matches. Looked up from germline, CDR1 is SGHVS and CDR2 is FQNEAQ. The whole variable domain, filled in from reference TRBV7-8 and TRBJ1-5, reads GAGVSQSPRYKVAKRGQDVALRCDPISGHVSLFWYQQALGQGPEFLTYFQNEAQLDKSGLPSDRFFAERPEGSVSTLKIQRTQQEDSAVYLCASSRDRGGGPHFGDGTRLSIL.

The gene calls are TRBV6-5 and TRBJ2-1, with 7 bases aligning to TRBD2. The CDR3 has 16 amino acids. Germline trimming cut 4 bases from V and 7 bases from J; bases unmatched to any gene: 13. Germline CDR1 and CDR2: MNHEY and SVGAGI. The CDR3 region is CASSSSGALTRNEQFF. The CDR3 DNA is TGTGCCAGCAGTTCTAGCGGAGCCCTTACTCGGAATGAGCAGTTCTTC.

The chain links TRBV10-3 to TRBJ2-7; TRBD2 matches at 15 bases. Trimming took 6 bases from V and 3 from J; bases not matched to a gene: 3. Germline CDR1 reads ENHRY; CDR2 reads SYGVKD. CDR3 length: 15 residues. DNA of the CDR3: TGTGCCATCAGAACGGGACTAGCGGGGGGCTACGAGCAGTACTTC. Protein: CAIRTGLAGGYEQYF.

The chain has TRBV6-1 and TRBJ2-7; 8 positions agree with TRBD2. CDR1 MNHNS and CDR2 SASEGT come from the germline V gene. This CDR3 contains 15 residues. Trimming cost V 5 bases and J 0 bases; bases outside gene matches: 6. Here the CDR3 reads CASSFRGGSSYEQYF. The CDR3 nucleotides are TGTGCCAGCAGTTTTCGGGGGGGATCCTCCTACGAGCAGTACTTC.

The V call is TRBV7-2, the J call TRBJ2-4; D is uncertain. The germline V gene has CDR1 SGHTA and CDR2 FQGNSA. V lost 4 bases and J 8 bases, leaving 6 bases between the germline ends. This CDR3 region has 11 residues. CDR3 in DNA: TGTGCCAGCAGCTCCCTCGACATTCAGTACTTC. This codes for CASSSLDIQYF.

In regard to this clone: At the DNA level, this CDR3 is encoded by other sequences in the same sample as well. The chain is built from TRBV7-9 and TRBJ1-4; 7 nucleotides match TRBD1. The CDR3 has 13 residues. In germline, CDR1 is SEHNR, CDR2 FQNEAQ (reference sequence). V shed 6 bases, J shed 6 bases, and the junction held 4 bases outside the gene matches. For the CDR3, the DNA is TGTGCCAGCAGTCTTACAGGGGATGAAAAACTGTTTTTT. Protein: CASSLTGDEKLFF. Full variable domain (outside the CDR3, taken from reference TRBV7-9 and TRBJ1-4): DTGVSQNPRHKITKRGQNVTFRCDPISEHNRLYWYRQTLGQGPEFLTYFQNEAQLEKSRLLSDRFSAERPKGSFSTLEIQRTEQGDSAMYLCASSLTGDEKLFFGSGTQLSVL.

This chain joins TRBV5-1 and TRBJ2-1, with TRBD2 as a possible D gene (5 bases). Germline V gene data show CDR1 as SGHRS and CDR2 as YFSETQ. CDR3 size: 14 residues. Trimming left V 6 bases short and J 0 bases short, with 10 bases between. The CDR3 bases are TGCGCCAGCAAGGAGGATCACTCCTACAATGAGCAGTTCTTC. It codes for CASKEDHSYNEQFF.

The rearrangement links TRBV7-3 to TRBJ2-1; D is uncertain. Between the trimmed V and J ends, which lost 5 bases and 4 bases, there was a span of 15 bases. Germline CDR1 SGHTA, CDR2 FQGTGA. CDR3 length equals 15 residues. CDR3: CASSQFVLGYNEQFF. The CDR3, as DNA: TGTGCCAGCAGCCAATTTGTCCTAGGTTACAATGAGCAGTTCTTC.

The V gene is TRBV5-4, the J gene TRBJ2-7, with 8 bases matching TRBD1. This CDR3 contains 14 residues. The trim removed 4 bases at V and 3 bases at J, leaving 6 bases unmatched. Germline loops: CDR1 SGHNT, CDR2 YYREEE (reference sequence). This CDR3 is CASSTGQGLYEQYF. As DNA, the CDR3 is TGTGCCAGCAGCACCGGACAGGGTCTCTACGAGCAGTACTTC.

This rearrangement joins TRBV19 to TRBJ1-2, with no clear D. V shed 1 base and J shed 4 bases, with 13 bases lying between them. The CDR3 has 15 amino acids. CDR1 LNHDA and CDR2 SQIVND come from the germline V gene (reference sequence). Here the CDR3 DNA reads TGTGCCAGTAGTATAGTAGGCATGGGCGCCTATGGCTACACCTTC. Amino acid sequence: CASSIVGMGAYGYTF.

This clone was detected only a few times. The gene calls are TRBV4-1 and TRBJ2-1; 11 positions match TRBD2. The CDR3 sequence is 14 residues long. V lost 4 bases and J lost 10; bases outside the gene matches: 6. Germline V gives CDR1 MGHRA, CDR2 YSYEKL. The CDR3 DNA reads TGCGCCAGCAGCCCCCTGGGACTAGCGGAGGAGCAGTTCTTC. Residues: CASSPLGLAEEQFF.

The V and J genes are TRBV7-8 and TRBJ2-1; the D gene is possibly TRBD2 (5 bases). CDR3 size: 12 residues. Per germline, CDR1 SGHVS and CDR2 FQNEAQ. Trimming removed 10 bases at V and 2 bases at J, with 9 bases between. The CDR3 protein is CATGSPYNEQFF. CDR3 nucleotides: TGTGCCACTGGGAGCCCCTACAATGAGCAGTTCTTC.

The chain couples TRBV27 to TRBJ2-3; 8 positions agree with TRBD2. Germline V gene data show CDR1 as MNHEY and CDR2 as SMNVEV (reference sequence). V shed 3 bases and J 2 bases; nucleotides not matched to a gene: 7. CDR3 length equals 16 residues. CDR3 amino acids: CASSLRAGGTTDTQYF. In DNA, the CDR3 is TGTGCCAGCAGTTTGAGGGCGGGAGGCACCACAGATACGCAGTATTTT.

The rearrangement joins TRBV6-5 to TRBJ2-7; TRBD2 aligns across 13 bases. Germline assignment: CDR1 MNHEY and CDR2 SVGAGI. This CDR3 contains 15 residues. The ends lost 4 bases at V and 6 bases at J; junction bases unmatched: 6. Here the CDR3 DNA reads TGTGCCAGCAGTTCGCCTGGGACTAGCGGGATCGAGCAGTACTTC. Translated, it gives CASSSPGTSGIEQYF.

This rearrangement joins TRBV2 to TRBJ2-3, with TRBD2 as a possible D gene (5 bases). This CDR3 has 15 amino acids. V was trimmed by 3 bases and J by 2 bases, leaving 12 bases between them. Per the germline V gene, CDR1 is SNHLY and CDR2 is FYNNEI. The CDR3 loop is CASSDLLVLTDTQYF. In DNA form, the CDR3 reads TGTGCCAGCAGTGATTTACTAGTGCTCACAGATACGCAGTATTTT. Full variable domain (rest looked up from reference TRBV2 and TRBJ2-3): EPEVTQTPSHQVTQMGQEVILRCVPISNHLYFYWYRQILGQKVEFLVSFYNNEISEKSEIFDDQFSVERPDGSNFTLKIRSTKLEDSAMYFCASSDLLVLTDTQYFGPGTRLTVL.

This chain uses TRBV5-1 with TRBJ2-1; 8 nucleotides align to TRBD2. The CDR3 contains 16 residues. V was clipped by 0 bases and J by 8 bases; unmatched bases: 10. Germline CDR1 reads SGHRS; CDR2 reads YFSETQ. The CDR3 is CASSLVGAGGLDEQFF. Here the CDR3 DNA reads TGCGCCAGCAGCTTGGTCGGGGCGGGGGGATTGGATGAGCAGTTCTTC.

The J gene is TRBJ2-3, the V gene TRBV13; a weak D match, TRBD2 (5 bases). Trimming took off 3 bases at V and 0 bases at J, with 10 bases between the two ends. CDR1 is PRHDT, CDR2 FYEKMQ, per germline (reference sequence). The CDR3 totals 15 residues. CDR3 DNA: TGTGCCAGCAGCTTTAGGACTGGTAGCACAGATACGCAGTATTTT. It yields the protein CASSFRTGSTDTQYF.

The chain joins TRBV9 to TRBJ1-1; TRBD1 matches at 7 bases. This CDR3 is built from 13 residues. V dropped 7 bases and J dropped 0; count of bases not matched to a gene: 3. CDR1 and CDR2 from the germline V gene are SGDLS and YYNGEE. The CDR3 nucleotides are TGTGCCAGCGGGACAGAGATGAACACTGAAGCTTTCTTT. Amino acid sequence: CASGTEMNTEAFF.